Listed below are T cell receptor beta chains from one sample, sequenced in a study of cytomegalovirus exposure and HLA in healthy donors. The table came from immunoSEQ multiplex PCR; TCRdb's copy has only in-frame clones and leaves some out. The data show 300,000 to 350,000 clones, roughly 88% seen once. The sample taken for sequencing was PBMCs. These receptors originate from a man aged 25-45 years in good health and CMV-seronegative. The CDR3 runs from the conserved cysteine through the conserved F or W. Each record gives: J gene, D gene, clone size, V gene, CDR3 DNA, CDR3 protein. A D gene is named only where the DNA matches it firmly. Size is stated for part of the rows, as once, few or many counts, or as a class when the clone is expanded.

TRBJ2-2,.,.,TRBV4-2,TGTGCCAGCAGCCAAAGCGCCTCCAACACCGGGGAGCTGTTTTTT,CASSQSASNTGELFF
TRBJ2-1,.,.,TRBV11-3,TGTGCCAGCAGCTTAGATCCGCGGGGAGTACCCTACAATGAGCAGTTCTTC,CASSLDPRGVPYNEQFF
TRBJ1-1,.,.,TRBV9,TGTGCCAGCAGCGTCGGGGAGGCCACTGAAGCTTTCTTT,CASSVGEATEAFF
TRBJ1-1,TRBD1,.,TRBV5-5,TGTGCCAGCAGCTGGACAGGGTTAGGGGGGAACACTGAAGCTTTCTTT,CASSWTGLGGNTEAFF
TRBJ1-1,TRBD1,.,TRBV7-9,TGTGCCAGCAGCTTAGCTCAGGGGGCCTTGGTGGGAGCTTTCTTT,CASSLAQGALVGAFF
TRBJ2-6,TRBD1,.,TRBV18,TGTGCCAGCTCACCCGGGACAGGGGAGTCTGGGGCCAACGTCCTGACTTTC,CASSPGTGESGANVLTF
TRBJ2-1,TRBD2,.,TRBV9,TGTGCCAGCAGCGTTAGACTAGCGGGGAACAATGAGCAGTTCTTC,CASSVRLAGNNEQFF
TRBJ1-2,.,.,TRBV5-4,TGTGCCAGCAGCTTGGACGGGACATTTAACTATGGCTACACCTTC,CASSLDGTFNYGYTF
TRBJ2-2,.,few,TRBV11-3,TGTGCCAGCAGCTTTCTTAGTGGCACCGGGGAGCTGTTTTTT,CASSFLSGTGELFF
TRBJ1-4,.,.,TRBV5-6,TGTGCCAGCAGCTTGGGGCACTATAATGAAAAACTGTTTTTT,CASSLGHYNEKLFF
TRBJ2-1,TRBD1,few,TRBV15,TGTGCCACCAGCAGGACAGGGGACACCTACAATGAGCAGTTCTTC,CATSRTGDTYNEQFF
TRBJ1-6,.,.,TRBV7-8,TGTGCCAGCAGCCCACAGGGACCTAATTCACCCCTCCACTTT,CASSPQGPNSPLHF
TRBJ2-7,.,.,TRBV21-1,TGTGCCAGCAGCAAAGGAGTAACGGACAGGGTATGCTCTCCCAACTACGAGCAGTACTTC,CASSKGVTDRVCSPNYEQYF
TRBJ2-5,.,.,TRBV2,TGTGCCAGCAGGCGGCGGGCCTTGGGCCAAGAGACCCAGTACTTC,CASRRRALGQETQYF
TRBJ1-1,.,.,TRBV6-4,TGTGCCAGCAGCCATTATTCGGACGGGAGGAACACTGAAGCTTTCTTT,CASSHYSDGRNTEAFF
TRBJ2-7,TRBD2,.,TRBV11-3,TGTGCCAGCAGCTCAGCGGGGACCCACTACGAGCAGTACTTC,CASSSAGTHYEQYF
TRBJ2-3,.,once,TRBV19,TGTGCCAGTAGTATACCAGGGTTCACAGATACGCAGTATTTT,CASSIPGFTDTQYF
TRBJ2-2,TRBD1,.,TRBV5-1,TGCGCCAGCAGCTCCGGCGGGACAGGGTGGGCCGGGGAGCTGTTTTTT,CASSSGGTGWAGELFF
TRBJ2-6,.,.,TRBV18,TGTGCCAGCTCACCACCCGCAGGCCTCTCTGGGGCCAACGTCCTGACTTTC,CASSPPAGLSGANVLTF
TRBJ1-1,.,once,TRBV30,TGTGCCTGGAATCGCCCACCCGGGGACACTGAAGCTTTCTTT,CAWNRPPGDTEAFF
TRBJ2-7,TRBD1,.,TRBV7-9,TGTGCCAGCAGCTTAGCGCAGGGGGCACTGAACGAGCAGTACTTC,CASSLAQGALNEQYF
TRBJ2-1,TRBD1,.,TRBV11-2,TGTGCCAGCAGCTTAGTAGACAGGGGAAGAAATGAGCAGTTCTTC,CASSLVDRGRNEQFF
TRBJ2-7,TRBD1,.,TRBV9,TGTGCCAGCAGCGTAGACGGGACAGGGGGCTACGAGCAGTACTTC,CASSVDGTGGYEQYF
TRBJ1-2,TRBD1,.,TRBV6-1,TGTGCCAGCACCCAAACCAACACAGGGGGCGCTGGCTACACCTTC,CASTQTNTGGAGYTF
TRBJ1-1,.,.,TRBV10-1,TGCGCCAGCAGCTCTAGCGGAAACACTGAAGCTTTCTTT,CASSSSGNTEAFF
TRBJ2-3,TRBD2,.,TRBV6-6,TGTGCCAGCAGTTACAGTCGGGGAGGGGCAGATACGCAGTATTTT,CASSYSRGGADTQYF
TRBJ2-3,.,.,TRBV6-6,TGTGCCAGCAGTTACTCAGGTATACAGAAAGATACGCAGTATTTT,CASSYSGIQKDTQYF
TRBJ2-7,TRBD1,.,TRBV19,TGTGCCAGTAGTCACCGGGACAGGGGGTACGAGCAGTACTTC,CASSHRDRGYEQYF
TRBJ2-5,TRBD2,once,TRBV6-5,TGTGCCAGCAGTTACTCTACGGGGGGCCAAGAGACCCAGTACTTC,CASSYSTGGQETQYF
TRBJ2-2,TRBD1,few,TRBV7-9,TGTGCCAGCAGCCTAGACAGGGTGCGAACCGGGGAGCTGTTTTTT,CASSLDRVRTGELFF
TRBJ1-2,.,.,TRBV5-6,TGTGCCAGCAGCTTGCAATCAACGAGGTCTGGGGGCTACACCTTC,CASSLQSTRSGGYTF